This passage covers 20 T cell receptor beta chains from one sample sequenced in a study of blood T cell repertoires in COVID-19. TCRdb's table, derived via immunoSEQ multiplex PCR, lists solely in-frame clones and lacks some. The sample shows 150,000 to 200,000 clones, 65% to 90% of them seen only once. Sequencing input: peripheral blood. These receptors were obtained from a man in his forties or fifties with active or convalescent COVID-19.

The genes are TRBV14 and TRBJ2-3, with D maybe TRBD1 (5 bases). The CDR3 totals 14 residues. The germline V gene has CDR1 SGHDN and CDR2 FVKESK. The V end lost 5 bases, the J end lost 6 bases, and 15 bases lay between the germline ends. In DNA, the CDR3 is TGTGCCAGCAGCACCCAGAGACAGACGGATACGCAGTATTTT. Its protein product is CASSTQRQTDTQYF.

The rearrangement links TRBV5-1 to TRBJ1-1, with TRBD1 as a possible D gene (5 bases). Trimming removed 4 bases from V and 0 bases from J, with 19 bases in between. The CDR3 consists of 17 residues. CDR1 SGHRS and CDR2 YFSETQ come from the germline V gene. DNA for the CDR3: TGCGCCAGCAGCCCCACCGGGGTGGGGGGGGTGAACACTGAAGCTTTCTTT. It encodes CASSPTGVGGVNTEAFF.

Here the CDR3 reads CASLSGVVNTEAFF. The CDR3 DNA reads TGTGCCAGCTTATCGGGGGTGGTGAACACTGAAGCTTTCTTT. The chain links TRBV18 to TRBJ1-1; maybe TRBD1 (5 bases). Germline assignment: CDR1 KGHSH and CDR2 LQKENI. The CDR3 contains 14 residues. Between the trimmed V and J ends, which lost 7 bases and 0 bases, there was a span of 12 bases.

The chain joins TRBV6-6 to TRBJ1-2; TRBD1 matches at 7 bases. The V segment lost 6 bases and the J segment 4 bases; nucleotides outside the gene matches: 8. Germline V gene data show CDR1 as MNHNY and CDR2 as SVGAGI (reference sequence). The CDR3 length is 14 residues. This CDR3 is CASSSTGTVYGYTF. For the CDR3, the DNA is TGTGCCAGCAGCTCTACCGGGACAGTCTATGGCTACACCTTC.

This clone turned up a few times. This rearrangement joins TRBV28 to TRBJ2-5, with 12 bases aligning to TRBD2. The V gene's germline CDR1 is MDHEN and CDR2 SYDVKM. The CDR3 covers 15 residues. J gave up 5 bases and V 3 bases, and 4 bases lay outside the gene matches. This CDR3 reads CASSFLAGGKETQYF. CDR3 in DNA: TGTGCCAGCAGTTTCCTAGCGGGGGGGAAGGAGACCCAGTACTTC.

This clone was seen a single time. The rearrangement links TRBV7-6 to TRBJ2-2; 7 bases map to TRBD1. CDR3 length: 16 residues. Germline CDR1 is SGHVS and CDR2 is FNYEAQ. V was pared by 8 bases and J by 5 bases, with 14 bases of the junction left unmatched. The CDR3 DNA reads TGTGCCAGCCAAAAGACTGGGATACAGGGGACCGGGGAGCTGTTTTTT. As protein: CASQKTGIQGTGELFF. The full variable domain, completed using reference TRBV7-6 and TRBJ2-2, is GAGVSQSPRYKVTKRGQDVALRCDPISGHVSLYWYRQALGQGPEFLTYFNYEAQQDKSGLPNDRFSAERPEGSISTLTIQRTEQRDSAMYRCASQKTGIQGTGELFFGEGSRLTVL.

The rearrangement links TRBV11-3 to TRBJ2-1; D remains ambiguous. The germline CDR1 and CDR2 sequences are SGHNT and YENEEA. V lost 2 bases and J 9 bases, leaving 8 bases between the germline ends. The CDR3 loop spans 12 amino acids. The CDR3 loop is CASSLINGEQFF. The CDR3 DNA reads TGTGCCAGCAGCTTAATCAACGGTGAGCAGTTCTTC.

The chain uses TRBV10-3 and TRBJ2-1; 11 nucleotides match TRBD2. Germline V gene lookup returns CDR1 ENHRY and CDR2 SYGVKD. The CDR3 runs to 13 residues. V trimming: 9 bases; J trimming: 10 bases; junction bases outside the gene matches: 8. The CDR3 loop reads CAIMTSGNDEQFF. Here the CDR3 DNA reads TGTGCCATAATGACTAGCGGGAATGACGAGCAGTTCTTC.

The gene calls are TRBV11-2 and TRBJ2-2; a possible D gene is TRBD1 (5 bases). V lost 4 bases and J lost 1, with 10 bases in between. CDR1 is SGHAT and CDR2 is FQNNGV in the germline V gene. This CDR3 has 15 residues. The DNA for the CDR3 is TGTGCCAGCAGCTCCAGGGTTCTGAACACCGGGGAGCTGTTTTTT. This encodes CASSSRVLNTGELFF.

The chain links TRBV19 to TRBJ2-5; 8 bases line up with TRBD1. This CDR3 is 15 amino acids long. Trimming cost V 8 bases and J 5 bases; bases outside gene matches: 13. Germline V lookup: CDR1 LNHDA, CDR2 SQIVND (reference sequence). The CDR3: CASSQTGALWETQYF. The CDR3 DNA follows: TGTGCCAGTTCTCAGACAGGGGCCCTTTGGGAGACCCAGTACTTC.

This clone was found a few times. As DNA, the CDR3 is TGTGCCACCAGCCGTAGGGGGACAGGGGAAAATCAGCCCCAGCATTTT. Residues: CATSRRGTGENQPQHF. This chain connects TRBV15 to TRBJ1-5, with 10 bases fitting TRBD1. Trimming removed 5 bases from V and 4 bases from J; junction bases left unmatched: 8. The germline V gene encodes CDR1 LNHNV and CDR2 YYDKDF (reference sequence). This CDR3 region has 16 residues.

CDR3 in amino acids: CARSLGTGLNTEAFF. In DNA, the CDR3 is TGTGCCAGAAGCTTGGGGACAGGATTGAACACTGAAGCTTTCTTT. V usage is TRBV5-3 and J usage is TRBJ1-1; TRBD1 aligns across 7 bases. TRBV5-3 is an ORF, with its function uncertain. The J segment lost 0 bases and the V segment lost 0 bases, leaving 2 bases of the junction unmatched. The CDR3 sequence is 15 residues long.

This chain uses TRBV19 with TRBJ2-2; TRBD2 matches at 7 bases. CDR1 and CDR2 (germline): LNHDA, SQIVND (reference sequence). CDR3 length: 15 amino acids. V dropped 3 bases and J dropped 7; count of bases not matched to a gene: 8. CDR3 loop: CASSMMGGSGGELFF. As DNA, the CDR3 is TGTGCCAGTAGTATGATGGGCGGGAGTGGCGGGGAGCTGTTTTTT. Full variable domain (remainder filled in from reference TRBV19 and TRBJ2-2): DGGITQSPKYLFRKEGQNVTLSCEQNLNHDAMYWYRQDPGQGLRLIYYSQIVNDFQKGDIAEGYSVSREKKESFPLTVTSAQKNPTAFYLCASSMMGGSGGELFFGEGSRLTVL.

This clone was recorded once. CDR3 region: CAWSPQGGEPQHF. The CDR3 DNA reads as TGTGCCTGGAGCCCACAGGGGGGGGAACCCCAGCATTTT. The chain recombines TRBV30 with TRBJ1-5; 8 bases are a match to TRBD1. The CDR3 has 13 residues. CDR1 and CDR2 (germline): GTSNPN, SVGIG (reference sequence). J was trimmed by 10 bases and V by 3 bases; bases with no gene match: 8. The full variable domain, its missing parts supplied by reference TRBV30 and TRBJ1-5, is SQTIHQWPATLVQPVGSPLSLECTVEGTSNPNLYWYRQAAGRGLQLLFYSVGIGQISSEVPQNLSASRPQDRQFILSSKKLLLSDSGFYLCAWSPQGGEPQHFGDGTRLSIL.

There are a few counts of this clone. This rearrangement joins TRBV19 to TRBJ1-3; D gene uncertain. Per the germline V gene, CDR1 is LNHDA and CDR2 is SQIVND (reference sequence). The germline V and J ends were trimmed by 6 bases and 5 bases, with 14 bases remaining between them. The CDR3 is 14 residues long. The CDR3 coding sequence is TGTGCCAGTAGCGAAACAGCTGAACGAAACACCATATATTTT. Encoded protein: CASSETAERNTIYF.

The DNA of the CDR3 is TGTGCTAGTGGTTTGAGACAGGGGGCGCTGCACGAGCAGTACTTC. Its translation is CASGLRQGALHEQYF. The V and J genes are TRBV12-5 and TRBJ2-7, with 10 positions matching TRBD1. The CDR3 loop spans 15 amino acids. Germline CDR1 is LGHNT and CDR2 is FRNRAP. V lost 2 bases and J lost 5; bases outside the gene matches: 6.

This clone was counted only a few times. The CDR3 here is CASSQDLRTGGIEQYF. The CDR3 bases are TGCGCCAGCAGCCAAGACCTGAGGACAGGGGGGATCGAGCAGTACTTC. The chain carries TRBV4-3 and TRBJ2-7; 10 bases map to TRBD1. The CDR3 has 16 residues. CDR1 LGHNA and CDR2 YSLEER come from the germline V gene. Germline trimming cut 0 bases from V and 6 bases from J; bases unmatched to any gene: 8.

The rearrangement joins TRBV28 to TRBJ1-5; TRBD1 agrees at 9 bases. This CDR3 is built from 16 residues. After removal of 6 bases from V and 1 base from J, the junction contained 7 bases not matched to a gene. The germline V gene has CDR1 MDHEN and CDR2 SYDVKM. CDR3 DNA: TGTGCCAGCAGAGGGGGGACAGGGTGGAGCAATCAGCCCCAGCATTTT. Protein product: CASRGGTGWSNQPQHF. The variable domain in full, completed from reference TRBV28 and TRBJ1-5, reads DVKVTQSSRYLVKRTGEKVFLECVQDMDHENMFWYRQDPGLGLRLIYFSYDVKMKEKGDIPEGYSVSREKKERFSLILESASTNQTSMYLCASRGGTGWSNQPQHFGDGTRLSIL.

V and J are TRBV19 and TRBJ1-6, with 7 bases identical to TRBD1. The CDR3 runs 16 residues. Looked up from germline, CDR1 is LNHDA and CDR2 is SQIVND (reference sequence). Trimming at V came to 3 bases and at J to 9 bases, leaving 11 bases not matched to a gene. The CDR3: CASSIPTTGQASPLHF. The CDR3 bases are TGTGCCAGTAGTATCCCCACCACTGGACAGGCTTCACCCCTCCACTTT. The variable domain in full, completed from reference TRBV19 and TRBJ1-6, reads DGGITQSPKYLFRKEGQNVTLSCEQNLNHDAMYWYRQDPGQGLRLIYYSQIVNDFQKGDIAEGYSVSREKKESFPLTVTSAQKNPTAFYLCASSIPTTGQASPLHFGNGTRLTVT.

Only one count was recorded for this clone. The J gene is TRBJ1-6, the V gene TRBV28, with 7 bases that match TRBD1. V was clipped by 4 bases and J by 11 bases; unmatched bases: 11. The germline CDR1 and CDR2 sequences are MDHEN and SYDVKM. This CDR3 contains 15 residues. The CDR3 DNA follows: TGTGCCAGCAGTTCCCCGACAGGGAATTCTCCACCCCTCCACTTT. The encoded protein is CASSSPTGNSPPLHF.